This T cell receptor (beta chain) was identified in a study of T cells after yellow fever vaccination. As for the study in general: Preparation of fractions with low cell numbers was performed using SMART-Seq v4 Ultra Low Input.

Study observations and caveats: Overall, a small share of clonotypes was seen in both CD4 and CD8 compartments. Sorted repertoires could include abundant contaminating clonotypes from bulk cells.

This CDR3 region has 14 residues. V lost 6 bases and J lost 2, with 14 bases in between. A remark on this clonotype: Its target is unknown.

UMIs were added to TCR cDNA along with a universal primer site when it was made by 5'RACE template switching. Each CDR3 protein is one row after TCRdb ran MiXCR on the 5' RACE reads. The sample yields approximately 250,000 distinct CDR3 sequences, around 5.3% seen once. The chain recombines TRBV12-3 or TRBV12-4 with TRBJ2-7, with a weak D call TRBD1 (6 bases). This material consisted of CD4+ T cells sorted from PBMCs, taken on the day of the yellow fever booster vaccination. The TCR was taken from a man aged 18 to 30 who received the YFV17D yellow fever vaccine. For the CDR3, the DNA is TGTGCCAGCAGGGGGACACCCCAAACCTACGAGCAGTACGTC. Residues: CASRGTPQTYEQYV.